This TCR beta chain is drawn from a study of T cell repertoires in cytomegalovirus infection (dated by TCRdb to between 2019 and 2020). Notes on the research overall: Alongside well-studied HLA-B-restricted epitopes, the peptide stimulations were aimed at recently identified HLA-C-restricted CMV epitopes, whose presentation resists viral immunomodulation. The HLA type of each donor mattered for the analysis, because public TCR beta signatures pointed to carriage of CMV infection along with the matching HLA type.

Details on this clonotype: Its antigen specificity is not known. No qualities accompany the bases; no much larger clone lies one base away.

The data were produced on an Illumina HiSeq 1500. TCRdb reran the public reads through fastp at Q25 and MiXCR, keeping productive beta chains. Rows are unified per CDR3 protein, each entry keeping the most common DNA and genes. This sample is represented by about 920,000 distinct CDR3 sequences; approximately 31% of them were singletons. The ten biggest clones cover 13% of the sample. Results the study describes overall, beyond this receptor: In the ex vivo response, HLA-C-restricted CMV-specific TCR beta clonotypes were dominant, and in two of eight donors the single most frequent clonotype came from this HLA-C-restricted group. Cumulative frequency of public TCR beta family members discriminated carriers of CMV infection plus the relevant HLA type in this cohort and an independent 352-donor cohort.

The treatment or condition label of this sample denotes: in vitro stimulation with specific CMV peptide epitopes to enrich CMV-specific T cells. The specimen was cultured CD8+ T cells from PBMCs, collected from culture after CMV antigen stimulation. The TCR was taken from a human donor in good health (CMV status not recorded). Some clones in this sample may be carry-over from other donors' samples.

The CDR3: CASSFLADRTDTQYF. Read as DNA, the sequence is TGTGCCAGCAGTTTCTTAGCGGACCGCACAGATACGCAGTATTTT. The receptor chain draws on TRBV6-2 or TRBV6-3 and TRBJ2-3; TRBD2 could be the D gene, as 6 bases match. Trimming costs V 4 bases and J 1 base, and their ends lie 12 bases apart. From the cysteine through the phenylalanine, the CDR3 covers 15 amino acids. The retained sequence is limited to the CDR3, 45 bases, with the frame set at the first base. Sequences MNHEY (CDR1) and SVGEGT (CDR2) are obtained from the germline V gene.